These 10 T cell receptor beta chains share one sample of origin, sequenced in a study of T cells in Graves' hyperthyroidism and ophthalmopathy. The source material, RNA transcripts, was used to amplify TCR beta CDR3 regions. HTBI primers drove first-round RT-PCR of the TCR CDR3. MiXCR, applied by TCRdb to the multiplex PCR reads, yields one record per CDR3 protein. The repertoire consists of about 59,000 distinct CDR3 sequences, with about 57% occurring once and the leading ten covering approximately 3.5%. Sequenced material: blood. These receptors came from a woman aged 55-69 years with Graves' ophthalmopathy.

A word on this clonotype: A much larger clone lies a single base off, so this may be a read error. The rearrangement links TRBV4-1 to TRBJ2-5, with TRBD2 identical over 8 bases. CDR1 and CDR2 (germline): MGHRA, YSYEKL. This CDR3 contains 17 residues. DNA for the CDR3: TGCGCCTGCAGCCAAGTCTTCGGAGCGGGGGCCCAAGAGACCCAGTACTTC. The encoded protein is CACSQVFGAGAQETQYF.

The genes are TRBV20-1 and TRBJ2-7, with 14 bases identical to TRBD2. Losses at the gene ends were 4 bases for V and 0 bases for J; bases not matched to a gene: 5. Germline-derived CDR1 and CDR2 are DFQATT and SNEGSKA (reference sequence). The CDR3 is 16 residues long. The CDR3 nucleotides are TGCAGTGCTATCGGGACTAGCGGGAGAAGCTCCTACGAGCAGTACTTC. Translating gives CSAIGTSGRSSYEQYF.

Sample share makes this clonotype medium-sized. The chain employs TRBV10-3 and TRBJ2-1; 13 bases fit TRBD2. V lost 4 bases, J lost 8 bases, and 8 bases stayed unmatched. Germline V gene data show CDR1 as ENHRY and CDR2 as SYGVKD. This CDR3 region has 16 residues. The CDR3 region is CAISALLAGGEDEQFF. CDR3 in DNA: TGTGCCATCAGTGCCCTACTAGCGGGAGGGGAGGATGAGCAGTTCTTC.

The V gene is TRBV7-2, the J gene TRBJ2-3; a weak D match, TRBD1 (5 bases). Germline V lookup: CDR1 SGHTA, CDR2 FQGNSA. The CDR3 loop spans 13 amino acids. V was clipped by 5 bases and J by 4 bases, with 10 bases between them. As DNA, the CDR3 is TGTGCCAGCAGCCATGGGGCTTCAGATACGCAGTATTTT. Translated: CASSHGASDTQYF.

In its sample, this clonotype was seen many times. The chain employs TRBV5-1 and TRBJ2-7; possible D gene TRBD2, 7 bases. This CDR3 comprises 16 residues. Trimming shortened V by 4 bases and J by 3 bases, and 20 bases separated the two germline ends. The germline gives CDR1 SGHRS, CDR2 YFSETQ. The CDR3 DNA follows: TGCGCCAGCAGCCCAGGGCGAGGGGGGGGCGACTACGAGCAGTACTTC. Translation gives CASSPGRGGGDYEQYF. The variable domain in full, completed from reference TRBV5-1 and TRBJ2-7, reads KAGVTQTPRYLIKTRGQQVTLSCSPISGHRSVSWYQQTPGQGLQFLFEYFSETQRNKGNFPGRFSGRQFSNSRSEMNVSTLELGDSALYLCASSPGRGGGDYEQYFGPGTRLTVT.

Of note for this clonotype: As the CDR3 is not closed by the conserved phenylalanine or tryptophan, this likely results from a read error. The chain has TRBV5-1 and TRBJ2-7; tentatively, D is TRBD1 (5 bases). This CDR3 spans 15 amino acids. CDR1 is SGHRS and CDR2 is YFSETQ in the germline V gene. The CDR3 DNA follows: TGCGCCGGCAGCGTATGGCCAGGGTCCGCCTACGAGCAGTACATC. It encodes CAGSVWPGSAYEQYI.

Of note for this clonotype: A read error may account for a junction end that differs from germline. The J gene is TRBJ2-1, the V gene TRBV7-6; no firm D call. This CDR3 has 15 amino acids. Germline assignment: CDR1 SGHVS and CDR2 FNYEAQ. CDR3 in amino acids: CAGSLWARSHNEQFF. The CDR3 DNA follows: TGTGCCGGCAGCCTATGGGCACGGAGTCACAATGAGCAGTTCTTC.

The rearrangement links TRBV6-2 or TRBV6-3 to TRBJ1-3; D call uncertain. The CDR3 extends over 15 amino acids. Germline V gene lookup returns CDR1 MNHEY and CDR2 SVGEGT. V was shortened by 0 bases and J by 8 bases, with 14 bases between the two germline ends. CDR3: CASSYSTGYGYTIYF. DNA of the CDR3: TGTGCCAGCAGTTACTCGACGGGGTATGGCTACACCATATATTTT.

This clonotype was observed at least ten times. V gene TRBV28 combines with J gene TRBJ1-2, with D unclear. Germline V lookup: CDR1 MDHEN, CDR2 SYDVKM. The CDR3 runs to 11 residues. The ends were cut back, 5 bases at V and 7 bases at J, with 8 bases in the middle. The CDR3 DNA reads TGTGCCAGCAGTCCCGGACTTGGCTACACCTTC. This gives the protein CASSPGLGYTF.

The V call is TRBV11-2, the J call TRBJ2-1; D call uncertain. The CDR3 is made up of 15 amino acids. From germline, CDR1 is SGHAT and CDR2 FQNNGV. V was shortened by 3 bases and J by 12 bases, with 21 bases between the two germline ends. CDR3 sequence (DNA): TGTGCCAGCAGCTTCTCGTCTCCGCGCACAGATACGCAGTTCTTC. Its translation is CASSFSSPRTDTQFF.